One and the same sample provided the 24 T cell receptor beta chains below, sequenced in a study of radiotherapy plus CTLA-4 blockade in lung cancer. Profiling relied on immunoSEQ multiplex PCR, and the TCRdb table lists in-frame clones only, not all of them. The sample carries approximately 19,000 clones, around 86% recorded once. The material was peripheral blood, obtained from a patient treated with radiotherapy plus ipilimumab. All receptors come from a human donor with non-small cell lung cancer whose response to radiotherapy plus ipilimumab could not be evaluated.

The CDR3 DNA reads as TGTGCCAGCAGCCAAGATTTCGGGAGCGGCTCCTACAATGAGCAGTTCTTC. Translating gives CASSQDFGSGSYNEQFF. V and J are TRBV4-2 and TRBJ2-1; tentatively, D is TRBD2 (6 bases). Trimming removed 0 bases from V and 0 bases from J, with 12 bases in between. Per germline, CDR1 LGHNA and CDR2 YNFKEQ. The CDR3 totals 17 residues.

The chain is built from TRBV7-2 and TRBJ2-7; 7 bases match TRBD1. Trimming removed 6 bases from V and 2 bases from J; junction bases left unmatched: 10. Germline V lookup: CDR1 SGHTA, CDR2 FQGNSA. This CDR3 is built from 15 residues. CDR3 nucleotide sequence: TGTGCCAGCAGAATTACAGGGGTGGGGGCCTACGAGCAGTACTTC. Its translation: CASRITGVGAYEQYF.

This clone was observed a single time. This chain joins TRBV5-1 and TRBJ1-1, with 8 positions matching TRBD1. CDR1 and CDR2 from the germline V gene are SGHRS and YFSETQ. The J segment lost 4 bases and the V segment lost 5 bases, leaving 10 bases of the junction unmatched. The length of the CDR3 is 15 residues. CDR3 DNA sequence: TGCGCCAGCAGGTTGCTCAGGGGGCGCGTCACTGAAGCTTTCTTT. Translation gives CASRLLRGRVTEAFF.

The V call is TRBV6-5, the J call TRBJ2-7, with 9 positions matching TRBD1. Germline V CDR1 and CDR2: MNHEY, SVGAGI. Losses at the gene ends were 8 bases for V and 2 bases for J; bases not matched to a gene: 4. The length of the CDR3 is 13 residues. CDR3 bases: TGTGCCAGCGGGACAGGGAGCACCTACGAGCAGTACTTC. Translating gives CASGTGSTYEQYF.

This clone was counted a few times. CDR3 DNA sequence: TGTGCCAGCACCTCAACTAGCGGGACGCAGTTCTTC. It encodes CASTSTSGTQFF. The chain uses TRBV7-9 and TRBJ2-1; TRBD2 matches 10 bases. Germline-derived CDR1 and CDR2 are SEHNR and FQNEAQ (reference sequence). J was trimmed by 12 bases and V by 7 bases; bases with no gene match: 6. The length of the CDR3 is 12 residues.

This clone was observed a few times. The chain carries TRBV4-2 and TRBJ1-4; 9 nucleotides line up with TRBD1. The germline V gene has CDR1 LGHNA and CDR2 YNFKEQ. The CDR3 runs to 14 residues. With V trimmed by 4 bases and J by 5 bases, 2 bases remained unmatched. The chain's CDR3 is CASSLGTGNEKLFF. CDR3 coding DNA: TGTGCCAGCAGCCTCGGGACAGGGAATGAAAAACTGTTTTTT.

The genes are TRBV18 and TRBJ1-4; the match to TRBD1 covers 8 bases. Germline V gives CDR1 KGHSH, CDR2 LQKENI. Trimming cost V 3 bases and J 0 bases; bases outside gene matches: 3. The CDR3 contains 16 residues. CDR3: CASSPGQAATNEKLFF. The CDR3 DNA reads TGTGCCAGCTCACCGGGACAGGCTGCAACTAATGAAAAACTGTTTTTT.

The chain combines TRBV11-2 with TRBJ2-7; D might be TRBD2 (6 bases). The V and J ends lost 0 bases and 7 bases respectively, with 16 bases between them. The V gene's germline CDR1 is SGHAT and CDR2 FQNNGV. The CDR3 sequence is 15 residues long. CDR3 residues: CASSLDRRELGEQYF. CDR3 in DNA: TGTGCCAGCAGCTTAGACCGCCGGGAGTTGGGGGAGCAGTACTTC.

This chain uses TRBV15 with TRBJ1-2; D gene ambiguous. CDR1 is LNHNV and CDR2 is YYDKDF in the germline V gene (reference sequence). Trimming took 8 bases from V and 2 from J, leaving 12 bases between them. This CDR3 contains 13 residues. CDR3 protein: CATSEGLNYGYTF. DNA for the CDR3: TGTGCCACCTCCGAGGGCCTGAACTATGGCTACACCTTC.

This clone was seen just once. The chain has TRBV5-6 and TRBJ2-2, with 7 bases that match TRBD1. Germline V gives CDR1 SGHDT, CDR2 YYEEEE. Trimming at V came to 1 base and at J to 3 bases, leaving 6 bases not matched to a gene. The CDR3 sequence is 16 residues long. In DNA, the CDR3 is TGTGCCAGCAGCTTGTATCACAGGGGACACACCGGGGAGCTGTTTTTT. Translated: CASSLYHRGHTGELFF.

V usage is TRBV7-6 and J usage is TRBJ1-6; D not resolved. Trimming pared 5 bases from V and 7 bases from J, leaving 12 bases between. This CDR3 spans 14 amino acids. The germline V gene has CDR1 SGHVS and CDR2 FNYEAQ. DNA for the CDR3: TGTGCCAGCAGCCCGAACCTAGGAAATTCACCCCTCCACTTT. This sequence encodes CASSPNLGNSPLHF. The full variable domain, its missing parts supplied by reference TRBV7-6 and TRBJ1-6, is GAGVSQSPRYKVTKRGQDVALRCDPISGHVSLYWYRQALGQGPEFLTYFNYEAQQDKSGLPNDRFSAERPEGSISTLTIQRTEQRDSAMYRCASSPNLGNSPLHFGNGTRLTVT.

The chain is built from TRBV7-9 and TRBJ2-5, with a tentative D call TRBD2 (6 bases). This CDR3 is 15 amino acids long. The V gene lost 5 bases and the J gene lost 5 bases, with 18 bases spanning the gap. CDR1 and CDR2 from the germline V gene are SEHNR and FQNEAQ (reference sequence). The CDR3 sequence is CASSPSGGVGETQYF. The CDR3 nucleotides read TGTGCCAGCAGCCCCAGCGGCGGGGTGGGCGAGACCCAGTACTTC.

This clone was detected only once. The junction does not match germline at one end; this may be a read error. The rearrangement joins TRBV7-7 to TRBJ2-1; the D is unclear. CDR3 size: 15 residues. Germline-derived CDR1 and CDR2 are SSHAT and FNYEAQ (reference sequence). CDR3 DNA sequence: TGTGCTAGCAGCTTCAACCTGAACGGCTACAATGAGCAGTTCTTC. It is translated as CASSFNLNGYNEQFF.

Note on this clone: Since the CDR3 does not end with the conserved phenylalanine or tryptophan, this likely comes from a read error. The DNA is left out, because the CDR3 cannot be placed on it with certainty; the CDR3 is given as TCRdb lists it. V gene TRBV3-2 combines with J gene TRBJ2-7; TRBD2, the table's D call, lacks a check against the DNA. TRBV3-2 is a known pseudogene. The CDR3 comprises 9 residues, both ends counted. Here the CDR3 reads CASSQERRS.

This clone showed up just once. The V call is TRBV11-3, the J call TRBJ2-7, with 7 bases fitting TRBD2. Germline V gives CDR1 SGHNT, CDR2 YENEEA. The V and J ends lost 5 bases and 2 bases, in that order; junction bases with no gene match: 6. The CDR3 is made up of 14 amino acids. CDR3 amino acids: CASSAAGEAYEQYF. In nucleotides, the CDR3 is TGTGCCAGCAGCGCCGCGGGGGAGGCCTACGAGCAGTACTTC.

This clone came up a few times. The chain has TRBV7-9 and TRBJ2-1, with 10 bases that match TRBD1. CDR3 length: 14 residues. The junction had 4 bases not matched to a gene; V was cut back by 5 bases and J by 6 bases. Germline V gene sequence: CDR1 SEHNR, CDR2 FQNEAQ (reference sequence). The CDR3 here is CASSIGDRGNEQFF. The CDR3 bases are TGTGCCAGCAGCATAGGGGACAGGGGCAATGAGCAGTTCTTC.

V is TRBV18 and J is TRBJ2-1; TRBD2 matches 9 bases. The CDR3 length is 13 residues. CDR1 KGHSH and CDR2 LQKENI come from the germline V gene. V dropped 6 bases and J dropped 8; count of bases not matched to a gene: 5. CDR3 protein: CASSPAGGHEQFF. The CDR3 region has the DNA TGTGCCAGCTCTCCAGCGGGAGGCCATGAGCAGTTCTTC.

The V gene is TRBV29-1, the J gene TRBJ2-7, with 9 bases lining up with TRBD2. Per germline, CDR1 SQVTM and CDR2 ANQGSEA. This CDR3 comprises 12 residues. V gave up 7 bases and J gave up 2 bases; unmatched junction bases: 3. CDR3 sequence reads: CSAIAGAYEQYF. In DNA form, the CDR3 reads TGCAGCGCGATAGCGGGGGCCTACGAGCAGTACTTC.

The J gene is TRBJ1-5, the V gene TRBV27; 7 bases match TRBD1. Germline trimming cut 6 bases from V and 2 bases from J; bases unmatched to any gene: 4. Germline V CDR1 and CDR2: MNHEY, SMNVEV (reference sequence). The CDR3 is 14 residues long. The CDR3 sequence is CASRITGGNQPQHF. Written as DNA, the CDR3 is TGTGCCAGCAGGATAACAGGGGGCAATCAGCCCCAGCATTTT.

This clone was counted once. Here the CDR3 reads CASSLPGLAGPYEQYF. CDR3 nucleotide sequence: TGTGCCAGCAGCCTCCCGGGACTAGCGGGCCCCTACGAGCAGTACTTC. This chain connects TRBV5-4 to TRBJ2-7, with 12 bases that match TRBD2. The CDR3 loop spans 16 amino acids. The junction had 7 bases not matched to a gene; V was cut back by 4 bases and J by 2 bases. Per germline, CDR1 SGHNT and CDR2 YYREEE (reference sequence).

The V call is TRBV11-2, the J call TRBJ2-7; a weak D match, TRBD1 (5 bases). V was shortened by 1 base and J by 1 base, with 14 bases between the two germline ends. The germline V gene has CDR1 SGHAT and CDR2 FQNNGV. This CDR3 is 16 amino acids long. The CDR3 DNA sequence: TGTGCCAGCAGCTTAGCTCGGCAGGGCTCTTCCTACGAGCAGTACTTC. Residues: CASSLARQGSSYEQYF.

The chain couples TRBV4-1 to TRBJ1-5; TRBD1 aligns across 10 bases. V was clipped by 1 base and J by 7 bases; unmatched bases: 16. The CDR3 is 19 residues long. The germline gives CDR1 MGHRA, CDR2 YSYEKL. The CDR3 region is CASSQVPLTGTGVGQPQHF. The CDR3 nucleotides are TGCGCCAGCAGCCAAGTTCCTCTCACCGGGACAGGGGTTGGGCAGCCCCAGCATTTT.

The CDR3 reads CASSPLSMNTEAFF. Written as DNA, the CDR3 is TGTGCCAGCAGCCCATTAAGCATGAACACTGAAGCTTTCTTT. The chain carries TRBV28 and TRBJ1-1; D uncertain. Germline CDR1 is MDHEN and CDR2 is SYDVKM. The V and J ends lost 6 bases and 0 bases respectively, with 11 bases between them. This CDR3 has 14 amino acids.

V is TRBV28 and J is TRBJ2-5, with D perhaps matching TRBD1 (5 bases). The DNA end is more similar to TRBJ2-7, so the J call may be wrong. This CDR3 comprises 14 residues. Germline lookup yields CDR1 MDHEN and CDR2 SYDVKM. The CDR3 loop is CASSPRQRIYEQYF. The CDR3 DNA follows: TGTGCCAGCAGTCCTCGACAGAGGATCTACGAGCAGTACTTC.